What follows describes a single T cell receptor beta chain. This clone showed up just once. It has no known antigen specificity. Within one base of it there is no much larger clone, and no base qualities were kept. The label giving this sample's time point can be read as: after neoadjuvant nivolumab, at surgical resection. Patients were newly diagnosed with stage II-IVA oral cavity squamous cell carcinoma and had received no prior systemic or radiation treatment. The cohort consisted of patients with HPV-negative, locally advanced oral cavity squamous cell carcinoma. Peripheral blood mononuclear cells were analyzed directly and were not maintained or expanded in culture. The samples were obtained from a longitudinal correlative study of a single-arm phase II trial testing neoadjuvant nivolumab in oral cavity squamous cell carcinoma. Genomic DNA-based TCRbeta sequencing was performed on subject-matched pre- and post-treatment PBMCs and tumors from three responders and three non-responders. Peripheral blood mononuclear cells were collected before nivolumab treatment and were collected again after treatment, at the time of surgery. Genomic DNA was isolated from PBMCs using the Maxwell RSC DNA from Cells kit.

These data belong to a study of neoadjuvant anti-PD-1 for oral cavity cancer (dated by TCRdb to the early 2020s). Background on the whole study: Patients mostly received three to four biweekly doses of nivolumab at 3 mg/kg before curative-intent surgical resection. Patients without progression received a fourth nivolumab dose around day 43 and underwent definitive surgical resection on days 50-56. Responders were defined as patients with complete response, partial response or stable disease by RECIST 1.1; non-responders were defined as patients with progression. The parent correlative cohort included some 13 patients, with an approximately 32% response rate.

V gives up 5 bases and J gives up 2 bases, and the segment between their germline ends measures 16 bases. Looking up the germline V gene (reference sequence) yields CDR1 MNHEY and CDR2 SMNVEV. The CDR3 has 16 amino acids, counting the end cysteine and phenylalanine. This entry keeps only the CDR3 DNA: 48 bases, framed from base 1. Broad study findings and their caveats: After neoadjuvant nivolumab, non-responders showed significantly higher T cell clonality (Gini index) in PBMCs than responders did. Only three patients per response group were included in the TCR analyses, and larger cohorts for validation were called for by the authors. Higher pretreatment blood Treg/Th17 ratios correlated with higher pretreatment blood TCRbeta clonality and lower post-treatment tumor TCRbeta clonality.

For deep sequencing of PBMC libraries, mostly about 450 ng of input genomic DNA was used, and six replicates were run per sample. Following the manufacturer's instructions, the team built TCRbeta libraries using the immunoSEQ hsTCRbeta kit. Sequencing of the completed libraries took place using an Illumina NovaSeq 6000 S4 flow cell after they had been pooled to roughly 2.8 nM. On the study's bioinformatics: The immunoSEQ Analyzer handled quality control and preprocessing of the raw data. The analysis was limited to productive rearrangements, and each clonotype was defined by a unique CDR3 amino acid sequence. Repertoire clonality was estimated as the Gini-Simpson index, which was calculated using the R package tcR. Gini indices were compared with Student's t test, and associations with tumor size change were assessed by Pearson correlation. TCRdb stores this immuneACCESS table with in-frame sequences only. Part of the clones is absent; in the studies checked, under half of the shortfall reflects unresolved V genes, and no reason is known for the rest. That table gives V, J and clone size, and the DNA gave D and trimming. The sample contains about 9,500 clones, about 70% of them found a single time. About 4% of the sample is in the top ten clones.

The V and J segments used are TRBV27 and TRBJ2-1; the D region possibly corresponds to TRBD2 (6 bases align). The sequence was collected from a person aged 35-79 years with oral cavity squamous cell carcinoma. The sequencing used PBMCs, collected after nivolumab (anti-PD-1) treatment. The CDR3 is CASSNLRLGTYNEQFF. The bases are TGTGCCAGCAGTAATCTTCGACTAGGTACCTACAATGAGCAGTTCTTC.